This TCR beta chain was recorded in a study of identical twins. TCRdb independently ran MiXCR on the 5' RACE reads; one entry per CDR3 protein. The table shows 450,000 to 500,000 distinct CDR3 sequences, with 14% occurring only once. The germline V and J ends were trimmed by 6 bases and 7 bases, with 13 bases remaining between them. The V gene's germline CDR1 is KGHSH and CDR2 LQKENI. The CDR3 length is 13 residues. Remarks on this clonotype: The antigen is not known.

Study-wide results and caveats: For out-of-frame beta sequences, excess twin sharing was weaker.

Everyone who gave samples was a healthy Caucasian. These records were also assigned to another study, of yellow fever vaccine responses in identical twins.

This TCR derives from a woman under 30 in good health. V gene TRBV18 combines with J gene TRBJ1-5; D call uncertain. Sequenced sample: CD4+ T cells sorted from blood. The CDR3 region is CASSTGFSQPQHF. For the CDR3, the DNA is TGTGCCAGCTCCACGGGGTTTAGCCAGCCCCAGCATTTT.